The present TCR beta chain was sequenced within a study of T cells in Graves' hyperthyroidism and ophthalmopathy. The CDR3 has 14 residues. CDR1 is MGHDK and CDR2 is SYGVNS in the germline V gene. Trimming took 10 bases from V and 5 from J, leaving 18 bases between them. Template material for amplifying TCR beta CDR3 regions consisted of RNA transcripts. The TCR CDR3 was amplified in a first-round RT-PCR using the HTBI primer set. One entry per CDR3 protein, called by TCRdb with MiXCR from the multiplex PCR reads. Among around 600,000 distinct CDR3 sequences listed, nearly 45% were seen once. Study findings and constraints: Stable hyperthyroidism and ophthalmopathy were separated using 13 V-J signatures.

On this clonotype itself: Its target is not known.

The material sequenced was peripheral blood or thyroid tissue (not recorded which). The clonotype originates from an adult man with Graves' disease, either hyperthyroidism or ophthalmopathy (not recorded which). This chain links TRBV25-1 with TRBJ1-5; D perhaps matches TRBD1 (6 bases). The CDR3 is CATSTGTKDQPQHF. The CDR3 region has the DNA TGTGCCACCTCTACCGGGACAAAGGATCAGCCCCAGCATTTT.